This T cell receptor (beta chain) originates from a study of type 1 regulatory T cells. About the study: An in vitro protocol generated T-allo10, a Tr1-enriched, alloantigen-specific CD4 T cell product.

T-allo10 cells from the graft donor were described as anergic, host-alloantigen-specific, and alloantigen-specific suppressors. Germline V gives CDR1 SEHNR, CDR2 FQNEAQ (reference sequence). This CDR3 comprises 15 residues. After removal of 8 bases from V and 3 bases from J, the junction contained 9 bases not matched to a gene. TCRdb fed the reads into MiXCR, producing one record per CDR3 protein. The table includes about 74,000 distinct CDR3 sequences, 63% detected once. This clonotype was found once. Its target is unknown. The TCR comes from a human donor in good health. Sequencing was carried out using cultured T cells, either the whole culture or a sorted T cell fraction (not recorded which). Subset indicated: Tr1-enriched cell product generated in vitro against host alloantigens. V and J are TRBV7-9 and TRBJ2-2, with 7 bases aligning to TRBD1. The CDR3 sequence is CASDLRQGYTGELFF. The CDR3 nucleotides are TGTGCCAGCGACCTGAGACAGGGTTACACCGGGGAGCTGTTTTTT.